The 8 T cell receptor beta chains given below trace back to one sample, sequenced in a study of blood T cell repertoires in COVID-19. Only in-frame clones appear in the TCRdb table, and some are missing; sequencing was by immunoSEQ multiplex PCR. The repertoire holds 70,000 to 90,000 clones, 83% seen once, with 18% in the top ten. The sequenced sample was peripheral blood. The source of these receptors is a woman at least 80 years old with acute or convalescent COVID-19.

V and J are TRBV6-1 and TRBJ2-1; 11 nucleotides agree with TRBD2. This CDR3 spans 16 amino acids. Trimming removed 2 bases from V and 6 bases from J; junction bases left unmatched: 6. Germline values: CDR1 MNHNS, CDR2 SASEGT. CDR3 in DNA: TGTGCCAGCAGTGAACATAGCGGGGGGGGGCGCAATGAGCAGTTCTTC. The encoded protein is CASSEHSGGGRNEQFF.

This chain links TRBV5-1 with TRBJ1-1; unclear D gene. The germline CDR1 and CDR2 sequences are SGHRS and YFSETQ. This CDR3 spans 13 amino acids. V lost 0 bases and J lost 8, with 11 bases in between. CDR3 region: CASSLGWSEEAFF. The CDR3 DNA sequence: TGCGCCAGCAGCTTGGGTTGGTCAGAAGAAGCTTTCTTT.

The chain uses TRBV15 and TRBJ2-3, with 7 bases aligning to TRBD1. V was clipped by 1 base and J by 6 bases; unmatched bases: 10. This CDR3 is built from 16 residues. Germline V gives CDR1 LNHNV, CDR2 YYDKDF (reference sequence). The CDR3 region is CATSRAPGQTVDTQYF. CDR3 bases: TGTGCCACCAGCAGAGCCCCGGGACAGACAGTTGATACGCAGTATTTT.

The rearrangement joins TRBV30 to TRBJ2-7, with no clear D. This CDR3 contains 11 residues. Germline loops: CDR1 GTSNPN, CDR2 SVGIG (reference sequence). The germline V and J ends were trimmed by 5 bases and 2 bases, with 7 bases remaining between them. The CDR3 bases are TGTGCCTGGGGCGGTACCTACGAGCAGTACTTC. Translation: CAWGGTYEQYF. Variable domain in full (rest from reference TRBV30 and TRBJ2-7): SQTIHQWPATLVQPVGSPLSLECTVEGTSNPNLYWYRQAAGRGLQLLFYSVGIGQISSEVPQNLSASRPQDRQFILSSKKLLLSDSGFYLCAWGGTYEQYFGPGTRLTVT.

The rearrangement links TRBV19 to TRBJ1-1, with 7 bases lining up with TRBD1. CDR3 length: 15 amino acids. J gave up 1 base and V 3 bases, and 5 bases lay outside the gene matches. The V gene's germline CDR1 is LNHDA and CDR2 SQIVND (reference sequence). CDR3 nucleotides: TGTGCCAGTAGTATTCCGGGACAGCGGAACACTGAAGCTTTCTTT. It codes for CASSIPGQRNTEAFF.

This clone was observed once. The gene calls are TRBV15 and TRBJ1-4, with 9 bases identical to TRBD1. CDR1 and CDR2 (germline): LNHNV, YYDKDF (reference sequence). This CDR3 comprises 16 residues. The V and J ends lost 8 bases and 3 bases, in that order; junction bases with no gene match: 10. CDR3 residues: CATAGTGRNPNEKLFF. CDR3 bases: TGTGCCACCGCCGGGACAGGGAGGAACCCTAATGAAAAACTGTTTTTT.

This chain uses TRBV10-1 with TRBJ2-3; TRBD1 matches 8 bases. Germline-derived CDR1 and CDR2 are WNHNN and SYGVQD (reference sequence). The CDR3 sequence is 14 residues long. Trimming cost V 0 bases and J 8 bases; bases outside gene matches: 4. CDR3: CASSESGTGGTQYF. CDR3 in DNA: TGCGCCAGCAGTGAGTCTGGGACAGGTGGTACGCAGTATTTT.

The CDR3 is CASRLAGDNEQFF. The CDR3 DNA reads as TGTGCCAGCAGGCTAGCGGGAGACAATGAGCAGTTCTTC. The rearrangement uses TRBV25-1 and TRBJ2-1, with 10 positions matching TRBD2. Germline V gene data show CDR1 as MGHDK and CDR2 as SYGVNS. The length of the CDR3 is 13 residues. The trim removed 6 bases at V and 5 bases at J, leaving 1 base unmatched.